These 20 T cell receptor beta chains were all obtained from the same sample, sequenced in a study of blood T cell repertoires in COVID-19. Profiling relied on immunoSEQ multiplex PCR, and the TCRdb table lists in-frame clones only, not all of them. This sample has about 53,000 clones, with around 80% found just once. Sequencing was performed on peripheral blood. The receptors here all came from a human donor with active or convalescent COVID-19. The donor label of this sample is uncertain.

The chain is built from TRBV7-2 and TRBJ2-5, with 9 positions matching TRBD2. The CDR3 extends over 15 amino acids. V trimming: 1 base; J trimming: 5 bases; junction bases outside the gene matches: 5. Per the germline V gene, CDR1 is SGHTA and CDR2 is FQGNSA. CDR3 coding DNA: TGTGCCAGCAGCTTAGTAGCGGGAGCTAGGGAGACCCAGTACTTC. Protein: CASSLVAGARETQYF. The entire variable domain, with the rest obtained from reference TRBV7-2 and TRBJ2-5, is as follows: GAGVSQSPSNKVTEKGKDVELRCDPISGHTALYWYRQSLGQGLEFLIYFQGNSAPDKSGLPSDRFSAERTGGSVSTLTIQRTQQEDSAVYLCASSLVAGARETQYFGPGTRLLVL.

This chain joins TRBV7-2 and TRBJ2-2; possible D gene TRBD1, 5 bases. CDR3 length: 15 residues. CDR1 and CDR2 from the germline V gene are SGHTA and FQGNSA. Trimming removed 5 bases from V and 3 bases from J, with 13 bases in between. The CDR3 spells CASSKDRIDTGELFF. The CDR3 DNA reads as TGTGCCAGCAGCAAAGACAGAATCGACACCGGGGAGCTGTTTTTT.

This chain connects TRBV5-1 to TRBJ1-1, with 7 bases that match TRBD1. This CDR3 region has 14 residues. J lost 0 bases, V lost 3 bases, and 2 bases had no gene match. The V gene's germline CDR1 is SGHRS and CDR2 YFSETQ. The CDR3 region has the DNA TGCGCCAGCAGCTGGAGGGGGCTGAACACTGAAGCTTTCTTT. It specifies CASSWRGLNTEAFF.

This clone appeared once. The rearrangement uses TRBV6-5 and TRBJ1-4; the D gene is possibly TRBD1 (6 bases). Germline CDR1 MNHEY, CDR2 SVGAGI. V lost 6 bases, J lost 6 bases, and 17 bases lay in between. This CDR3 is built from 15 residues. CDR3 region: CASSIQDRYYEKLFF. The CDR3 nucleotides read TGTGCCAGCAGCATTCAGGACAGATATTATGAAAAACTGTTTTTT.

This clone was seen only a few times. The V call is TRBV6-5, the J call TRBJ1-1; D gene uncertain. The CDR3 contains 13 residues. Germline assignment: CDR1 MNHEY and CDR2 SVGAGI. The V end lost 2 bases, the J end lost 0 bases, and 4 bases lay between the germline ends. CDR3 nucleotides: TGTGCCAGCAGTTACGACATGAACACTGAAGCTTTCTTT. It specifies CASSYDMNTEAFF.

The chain is built from TRBV7-8 and TRBJ2-7; TRBD2 aligns across 7 bases. Germline V lookup: CDR1 SGHVS, CDR2 FQNEAQ. Trimming cost V 5 bases and J 5 bases; bases outside gene matches: 12. This CDR3 comprises 15 residues. The CDR3 nucleotides are TGTGCCAGCAGCCTGTTCAGGGCGGGAGCGGACGAGCAGTACTTC. Its protein product is CASSLFRAGADEQYF.

The chain joins TRBV6-5 to TRBJ2-1, with TRBD1 as a possible D gene (5 bases). The V and J ends lost 4 bases and 2 bases respectively, with 12 bases between them. The germline gives CDR1 MNHEY, CDR2 SVGAGI. The CDR3 covers 15 residues. The CDR3 bases are TGTGCCAGCAGTTCCTCTGGGGCTCCCTACAATGAGCAGTTCTTC. It encodes CASSSSGAPYNEQFF.

The chain employs TRBV6-5 and TRBJ2-2; TRBD2 agrees at 11 bases. V dropped 8 bases and J dropped 4; count of bases not matched to a gene: 3. This CDR3 is built from 14 residues. Germline V gene sequence: CDR1 MNHEY, CDR2 SVGAGI. In DNA, the CDR3 is TGTGCCAGCGTAGCGGGAGGGAGCACCGGGGAGCTGTTTTTT. This codes for CASVAGGSTGELFF.

The chain links TRBV10-3 to TRBJ2-2; TRBD1 might be the D (5 bases). The CDR3 is 15 amino acids. V gave up 4 bases and J gave up 4 bases, with 13 bases separating them. In germline, CDR1 is ENHRY, CDR2 SYGVKD. The CDR3 loop is CAISVGAGPTGELFF. In DNA, the CDR3 is TGTGCCATCAGTGTTGGGGCAGGGCCCACCGGGGAGCTGTTTTTT.

The rearrangement links TRBV9 to TRBJ2-6; 8 positions match TRBD1. The CDR3 length is 18 residues. CDR1 is SGDLS and CDR2 is YYNGEE in the germline V gene. J gave up 4 bases and V 0 bases, and 9 bases lay outside the gene matches. Here the CDR3 reads CASSVALGQGYGANVLTF. In DNA, the CDR3 is TGTGCCAGCAGCGTAGCTCTCGGACAGGGTTACGGGGCCAACGTCCTGACTTTC.

This clone was counted many times. The chain uses TRBV10-1 and TRBJ2-2; TRBD2 aligns across 10 bases. Germline V gene sequence: CDR1 WNHNN, CDR2 SYGVQD (reference sequence). Trimming at V came to 4 bases and at J to 4 bases, leaving 3 bases not matched to a gene. The CDR3 totals 15 residues. The CDR3 spells CASSVSSGSTGELFF. For the CDR3, the DNA is TGCGCCAGCAGTGTCTCTAGCGGGAGCACCGGGGAGCTGTTTTTT.

The chain uses TRBV3-1 (or the pseudogene TRBV3-2) and TRBJ1-2; the match to TRBD1 covers 8 bases. Looked up from germline, CDR1 is LGHDT and CDR2 is YNNKEL (reference sequence). V lost 1 base and J lost 4; bases outside the gene matches: 2. The CDR3 is 14 residues long. CDR3 nucleotide sequence: TGTGCCAGCAGCCAAGGACAGGGGACCTATGGCTACACCTTC. Translation: CASSQGQGTYGYTF.

V gene TRBV2 combines with J gene TRBJ1-6; TRBD1 matches 8 bases. There are 15 residues in the CDR3. Trimming cost V 6 bases and J 6 bases; bases outside gene matches: 7. Germline-derived CDR1 and CDR2 are SNHLY and FYNNEI. The CDR3 DNA follows: TGTGCCAGCAGGGCTCCGGGACAGGCTAATTCACCCCTCCACTTT. Its translation: CASRAPGQANSPLHF.

The chain employs TRBV19 and TRBJ2-7; D is possibly TRBD2 (6 bases). The CDR3 sequence is 14 residues long. The germline V and J ends were trimmed by 5 bases and 6 bases, with 17 bases remaining between them. Germline loops: CDR1 LNHDA, CDR2 SQIVND (reference sequence). The CDR3 DNA is TGTGCCAGTAGTGGCGGGACTCCGGAGGTCGAGCAGTACTTC. It translates to CASSGGTPEVEQYF.

The V and J genes are TRBV6-5 and TRBJ2-7; D possibly corresponds to TRBD2 (6 bases). CDR3 length: 14 amino acids. In germline, CDR1 is MNHEY, CDR2 SVGAGI. V lost 11 bases and J 0 bases, leaving 17 bases between the germline ends. CDR3 sequence (DNA): TGTGCCTCAAAACGGGACTCCGCCTCCTACGAGCAGTACTTC. It codes for CASKRDSASYEQYF.

This clone was recorded only once. This sequence joins TRBV18 and TRBJ1-5; D gene ambiguous. The CDR3 sequence is 15 residues long. The V end was cut by 2 bases, the J end by 1 base, with 9 bases between. From germline, CDR1 is KGHSH and CDR2 LQKENI. The CDR3 sequence: CASSPVAGSNQPQHF. DNA for the CDR3: TGTGCCAGCTCACCAGTAGCGGGGAGCAATCAGCCCCAGCATTTT.

J is TRBJ2-1 and V is TRBV5-4; D is perhaps TRBD2 (6 bases). The CDR3 is made up of 13 amino acids. V shed 2 bases and J shed 8 bases, with 11 bases lying between them. Germline V gene sequence: CDR1 SGHNT, CDR2 YYREEE (reference sequence). Here the CDR3 reads CASSFRLDYEQFF. As DNA, the CDR3 is TGTGCCAGCAGCTTTAGACTAGACTATGAGCAGTTCTTC.

V gene TRBV6-4 combines with J gene TRBJ1-5, with TRBD1 as a possible D gene (5 bases). The CDR3 has 13 amino acids. Looked up from germline, CDR1 is MRHNA and CDR2 is SNTAGT. Trimming pared 5 bases from V and 6 bases from J, leaving 11 bases between. The CDR3 region has the DNA TGTGCCAGCAGTAGCCAGGGAGGTCAGCCCCAGCATTTT. Translating it yields CASSSQGGQPQHF.

This clone was detected a few times. V usage is TRBV2 and J usage is TRBJ2-1; 9 nucleotides line up with TRBD2. The CDR3 extends over 15 amino acids. Germline assignment: CDR1 SNHLY and CDR2 FYNNEI. The V and J ends lost 7 bases and 0 bases, in that order; junction bases with no gene match: 4. The CDR3 DNA follows: TGTGCCAGCAAAAAGCGGGAGGTCTCCTACAATGAGCAGTTCTTC. Translating it yields CASKKREVSYNEQFF. Based on the CDR3 plus reference TRBV2 and TRBJ2-1, the full variable domain is EPEVTQTPSHQVTQMGQEVILRCVPISNHLYFYWYRQILGQKVEFLVSFYNNEISEKSEIFDDQFSVERPDGSNFTLKIRSTKLEDSAMYFCASKKREVSYNEQFFGPGTRLTVL.

The chain couples TRBV3-1 (or the pseudogene TRBV3-2) to TRBJ2-1; D is possibly TRBD2 (5 bases). From germline, CDR1 is LGHDT and CDR2 YNNKEL (reference sequence). V dropped 7 bases and J dropped 15 bases, with 31 bases sitting between them. This CDR3 region has 16 residues. The CDR3 loop reads CASTDLLGPGPFSLFF. The CDR3 DNA follows: TGTGCCAGCACCGACTTACTAGGACCTGGTCCCTTTTCCCTGTTCTTC.